These 8 T cell receptor beta chains were sequenced from one sample in a study of T cell repertoires in cytomegalovirus infection. Their antigen targets remain unknown. Each CDR3 protein gets one entry after TCRdb re-called the reads with MiXCR. The data show roughly 800,000 distinct CDR3 sequences, 29% seen once. The sample was cultured CD8+ T cells from PBMCs, taken from culture after CMV antigen stimulation. These receptors all stem from a human donor in good health (CMV status not recorded). Some clones in this sample may be carry-over from other donors' samples.

The genes are TRBV2 and TRBJ2-5; D is perhaps TRBD2 (5 bases). V was pared by 8 bases and J by 4 bases, with 20 bases between. The germline V gene has CDR1 SNHLY and CDR2 FYNNEI. This CDR3 region has 15 residues. The CDR3 DNA is TGTGCCAGCGCCTCGGGGAAACGGTATTCAGAGACCCAGTACTTC. It specifies CASASGKRYSETQYF.

This clonotype has just a few counts. This chain links TRBV7-6 with TRBJ2-2, with 8 bases that match TRBD2. Germline CDR1 is SGHVS and CDR2 is FNYEAQ. V shed 3 bases, J shed 6 bases, and the junction held 9 bases outside the gene matches. The CDR3 runs 16 residues. CDR3 residues: CASSFVGTSGSGELFF. The CDR3 DNA follows: TGTGCCAGCAGCTTTGTCGGGACTAGTGGTTCCGGGGAGCTGTTTTTT.

The chain uses TRBV2 and TRBJ1-2, with D unresolved. Germline V gene data show CDR1 as SNHLY and CDR2 as FYNNEI. V lost 8 bases and J 7 bases, leaving 14 bases between the germline ends. CDR3 length: 12 residues. CDR3 sequence reads: CASHLGLAGYTF. For the CDR3, the DNA is TGTGCCAGCCATCTGGGCCTAGCTGGCTACACCTTC.

The sample holds a few counts of this clonotype. J is TRBJ2-3 and V is TRBV4-1, with D perhaps TRBD2 (7 bases). Per the germline V gene, CDR1 is MGHRA and CDR2 is YSYEKL. This CDR3 spans 15 amino acids. The V end lost 1 base, the J end lost 8 bases, and 16 bases lay between the germline ends. CDR3 region: CASSQVGGASTTQYF. DNA for the CDR3: TGCGCCAGCAGCCAAGTTGGGGGGGCGAGCACTACGCAGTATTTT.

This chain connects TRBV7-9 to TRBJ1-4; D gene ambiguous. V lost 5 bases and J lost 8, with 9 bases in between. The CDR3 runs to 12 residues. The V gene's germline CDR1 is SEHNR and CDR2 FQNEAQ (reference sequence). CDR3 protein: CASSIKGEKLFF. The CDR3 DNA follows: TGTGCCAGCAGCATAAAAGGGGAAAAACTGTTTTTT.

This chain joins TRBV7-9 and TRBJ1-5; no definite D call. Germline V gene sequence: CDR1 SEHNR, CDR2 FQNEAQ (reference sequence). Trimming shortened V by 1 base and J by 6 bases, and 10 bases separated the two germline ends. The CDR3 is 14 amino acids. The CDR3 sequence: CASSLGLIGQPQHF. The CDR3 DNA reads as TGTGCCAGCAGCTTAGGGCTAATCGGTCAGCCCCAGCATTTT.

The sample holds a few counts of this clonotype. The chain employs TRBV23-1 and TRBJ2-1; TRBD2 might be the D (7 bases). Being an ORF, TRBV23-1 has a function that is uncertain. Trimming removed 0 bases from V and 7 bases from J, with 16 bases in between. This CDR3 region has 16 residues. CDR3 loop: CASSQSGGEWKNEQFF. DNA for the CDR3: TGCGCCAGCAGTCAATCAGGGGGGGAATGGAAAAATGAGCAGTTCTTC.

A few counts support this clonotype. The chain carries TRBV2 and TRBJ1-4; 10 positions match TRBD1. This CDR3 comprises 15 residues. Germline V CDR1 and CDR2: SNHLY, FYNNEI. Trimming cost V 6 bases and J 5 bases; bases outside gene matches: 6. The CDR3 is CASRPWDRGNEKLFF. DNA for the CDR3: TGTGCCAGCAGGCCCTGGGACAGGGGAAATGAAAAACTGTTTTTT. Full variable domain (remainder filled in from reference TRBV2 and TRBJ1-4): EPEVTQTPSHQVTQMGQEVILRCVPISNHLYFYWYRQILGQKVEFLVSFYNNEISEKSEIFDDQFSVERPDGSNFTLKIRSTKLEDSAMYFCASRPWDRGNEKLFFGSGTQLSVL.